This T cell receptor beta chain was identified in a study of T cell responses to AZD1222 COVID-19 vaccine. The data were produced by immunoSEQ multiplex PCR, yet TCRdb's version contains in-frame clones alone and is incomplete. The sample has some 150,000 clones; about nine tenths are singletons. Remarks on this clone: Its antigen is still unknown.

Per the germline V gene, CDR1 is SEHNR and CDR2 is FQNEAQ (reference sequence). The CDR3 has 16 amino acids. Trimming shortened V by 5 bases and J by 7 bases, and 21 bases separated the two germline ends. Study-wide results and caveats: Most donors were white British, females outnumbered males, and clonal diversity was possibly underestimated. Baseline antibody screening turned up just a handful of seropositive AZD1222 recipients.

This clonotype was sampled from an adult in good health. This sample comprised peripheral blood, obtained on day 0 of MenACWY control vaccination. The chain is built from TRBV7-9 and TRBJ2-1; tentatively, D is TRBD2 (6 bases). The CDR3 reads CASSPRVAGIQNEQFF. For the CDR3, the DNA is TGTGCCAGCAGCCCGCGAGTGGCGGGAATACAGAATGAGCAGTTCTTC.